Listed here are 19 T cell receptor beta chains from one sample, sequenced in a study of T cells in Graves' hyperthyroidism and ophthalmopathy. RNA transcripts served as the template for amplifying TCR beta CDR3 regions. HTBI primers drove first-round RT-PCR of the TCR CDR3. One entry per CDR3 protein, called by TCRdb with MiXCR from the multiplex PCR reads. Here the sample spans about 540,000 distinct CDR3 sequences, roughly 50% being singletons. Specimen: peripheral blood or thyroid tissue (not recorded which). These receptors were taken from a young woman with Graves' hyperthyroidism.

Concerning this clonotype: This may be a read error: a much more frequent sequence differs by one nucleotide. This rearrangement joins TRBV15 to TRBJ1-2, with D tentatively TRBD1 (5 bases). The V end lost 5 bases, the J end lost 6 bases, and 10 bases lay between the germline ends. This CDR3 region has 12 residues. Germline loops: CDR1 LNHNV, CDR2 YYDKDF (reference sequence). This chain's CDR3 is CATSPGTHGYTF. The CDR3 DNA follows: TGTGCCACCAGCCCCGGGACCCATGGCTACACCTTC.

This clonotype was recorded at least ten times. The chain has TRBV7-2 and TRBJ1-2, with D possibly matching TRBD1 (5 bases). The CDR3 loop spans 12 amino acids. Per germline, CDR1 SGHTA and CDR2 FQGNSA. The ends were cut back, 3 bases at V and 7 bases at J, with 9 bases in the middle. CDR3 in amino acids: CASSFEGRGYTF. The CDR3 region has the DNA TGTGCCAGCAGCTTCGAGGGACGTGGCTACACCTTC.

The rearrangement links TRBV7-9 to TRBJ1-2; D ambiguous. Per germline, CDR1 SEHNR and CDR2 FQNEAQ (reference sequence). There are 14 residues in the CDR3. Trimming cost V 8 bases and J 7 bases, with 20 bases left between them. CDR3 bases: TGTGCCAGCTCGGTGGGAGCCATGAGGTTTGGCTACACCTTC. Amino acids: CASSVGAMRFGYTF.

At least ten counts were recorded for this clonotype. This chain connects TRBV12-3 or TRBV12-4 to TRBJ1-2, with D possibly matching TRBD1 (6 bases). CDR3 length: 13 residues. Trimming removed 7 bases at V and 7 bases at J, with 16 bases between. The DNA of the CDR3 is TGTGCCAGCACCCCCTACAGGGAGGGTGGCTACACCTTC. Residues: CASTPYREGGYTF.

Regarding this clonotype: This clone may be a read error of a much larger clone one base away. The CDR3 does not end in the conserved phenylalanine or tryptophan, so this is likely a read error. V and J are TRBV20-1 and TRBJ1-2, with 7 bases identical to TRBD1. Germline lookup yields CDR1 DFQATT and CDR2 SNEGSKA (reference sequence). This CDR3 has 13 residues. Losses at the gene ends were 4 bases for V and 4 bases for J; bases not matched to a gene: 6. The CDR3 protein is CSAITGVRYGYTL. In nucleotides, the CDR3 is TGCAGTGCTATTACAGGGGTTCGCTATGGCTACACCCTC.

This clonotype appeared many times. As DNA, the CDR3 is TGTGCCAGCAGTGAATATCGGGAGGGCTCCCGCGGCTACACCTTC. It codes for CASSEYREGSRGYTF. V and J are TRBV2 and TRBJ1-2; D ambiguous. CDR3 length equals 15 residues. V shed 2 bases and J shed 8 bases, with 18 bases lying between them. CDR1 SNHLY and CDR2 FYNNEI come from the germline V gene.

J is TRBJ1-5 and V is TRBV27; D is unclear. The CDR3 totals 13 residues. CDR1 MNHEY and CDR2 SMNVEV come from the germline V gene (reference sequence). Trimming took 7 bases from V and 7 from J, leaving 14 bases between them. The CDR3 bases are TGTGCCAGCATAAAGGTTCGGCTCCAGCCCCAGCATTTT. Its translation: CASIKVRLQPQHF.

This clonotype was detected only a few times. V and J are TRBV30 and TRBJ1-1, with 10 nucleotides matching TRBD1. The junction had 7 bases not matched to a gene; V was cut back by 6 bases and J by 3 bases. The CDR3 sequence is 14 residues long. Germline CDR1 GTSNPN, CDR2 SVGIG (reference sequence). The CDR3 sequence: CACGTGVRDTEAFF. CDR3 nucleotides: TGTGCCTGTGGGACAGGGGTAAGGGACACTGAAGCTTTCTTT. The whole variable domain, remainder taken from reference TRBV30 and TRBJ1-1, is SQTIHQWPATLVQPVGSPLSLECTVEGTSNPNLYWYRQAAGRGLQLLFYSVGIGQISSEVPQNLSASRPQDRQFILSSKKLLLSDSGFYLCACGTGVRDTEAFFGQGTRLTVV.

V gene TRBV5-6 combines with J gene TRBJ2-1; 7 bases are shared with TRBD2. Losses at the gene ends were 0 bases for V and 15 bases for J; bases not matched to a gene: 9. The CDR3 length is 13 residues. Germline V CDR1 and CDR2: SGHDT, YYEEEE. CDR3 region: CASSLEGLVARFF. Here the CDR3 DNA reads TGTGCCAGCAGCTTGGAAGGACTAGTAGCGAGGTTCTTC.

This clonotype showed up many times. The V and J genes are TRBV6-1 and TRBJ1-5; D is perhaps TRBD1 (5 bases). The CDR3 covers 14 residues. The V gene's germline CDR1 is MNHNS and CDR2 SASEGT. V was clipped by 3 bases and J by 7 bases, with 13 bases between them. CDR3 protein: CASSESGRDQPQHF. The CDR3 DNA reads TGTGCCAGCAGTGAGAGTGGTAGGGACCAGCCCCAGCATTTT.

The chain carries TRBV5-1 and TRBJ1-1, with D unresolved. This CDR3 is built from 14 residues. Germline V gene data show CDR1 as SGHRS and CDR2 as YFSETQ. With 4 bases removed from V and 2 bases from J, the gap between germline ends came to 12 bases. CDR3 bases: TGCGCCAGCAGCCCGCGGACGATCAACACTGAAGCTTTCTTT. It codes for CASSPRTINTEAFF.

This chain uses TRBV25-1 with TRBJ1-5, with no clear D. Germline values: CDR1 MGHDK, CDR2 SYGVNS. Trimming pared 4 bases from V and 0 bases from J, leaving 10 bases between. There are 15 residues in the CDR3. CDR3 amino acids: CASSASADSNQPQHF. The CDR3 region has the DNA TGTGCCAGCAGTGCTAGTGCAGATAGCAATCAGCCCCAGCATTTT.

The rearrangement joins TRBV7-2 to TRBJ2-1; TRBD2 might be the D (5 bases). The CDR3 runs to 13 residues. The V gene's germline CDR1 is SGHTA and CDR2 FQGNSA. Trimming took off 5 bases at V and 9 bases at J, with 14 bases between the two ends. CDR3 DNA: TGTGCCAGCAGCCTCGGGTCGGGGATTGAGCAGTTCTTC. It translates to CASSLGSGIEQFF.

This clonotype was detected once. This chain joins TRBV29-1 and TRBJ1-5; the D gene is possibly TRBD1 (5 bases). The V gene's germline CDR1 is SQVTM and CDR2 ANQGSEA. Trimming stripped 8 bases from V and 4 bases from J, with 18 bases between. The CDR3 spans 14 residues. In DNA form, the CDR3 reads TGCAGCACCAGAGGCAGGGAGAGAAATCAGCCCCAGCATTTT. This gives the protein CSTRGRERNQPQHF.

This clonotype was picked up many times. The rearrangement uses TRBV7-2 and TRBJ2-7; no definite D call. Trimming cost V 1 base and J 3 bases, with 4 bases left between them. The CDR3 runs to 12 residues. The V gene's germline CDR1 is SGHTA and CDR2 FQGNSA. In nucleotides, the CDR3 is TGTGCCAGCAGCTTAGTCGGCTACGAGCAGTACTTC. The encoded protein is CASSLVGYEQYF.

This clonotype occurred many times. The V gene is TRBV20-1, the J gene TRBJ1-1; D not certain. Trimming stripped 2 bases from V and 5 bases from J, with 12 bases between. Germline V gives CDR1 DFQATT, CDR2 SNEGSKA (reference sequence). This CDR3 has 13 residues. Written as DNA, the CDR3 is TGCAGTGCTAGATTGTGGGCCGGGACTGAAGCTTTCTTT. It codes for CSARLWAGTEAFF.

Ten or more counts support this clonotype. The rearrangement joins TRBV9 to TRBJ1-1; 9 bases agree with TRBD1. Germline-derived CDR1 and CDR2 are SGDLS and YYNGEE. Trimming cost V 3 bases and J 4 bases; bases outside gene matches: 16. The CDR3 covers 18 residues. CDR3 sequence reads: CASSALGQGLGGSTEAFF. The CDR3 region has the DNA TGTGCCAGCAGCGCCCTCGGACAGGGGTTGGGTGGAAGCACTGAAGCTTTCTTT.

The chain recombines TRBV6-2 or TRBV6-3 with TRBJ2-7, with 8 bases lining up with TRBD1. The CDR3 spans 15 residues. CDR1 and CDR2 (germline): MNHEY, SVGEGT. With V trimmed by 2 bases and J by 5 bases, 8 bases remained unmatched. CDR3 DNA sequence: TGTGCCAGCAGTTACCCCCGGACAGGGAACGACGAGCAGTACTTC. The encoded protein is CASSYPRTGNDEQYF.

This clonotype was seen at least ten times. This chain connects TRBV6-5 to TRBJ2-2; D perhaps matches TRBD2 (5 bases). Trimming took 2 bases from V and 6 from J, leaving 10 bases between them. Germline values: CDR1 MNHEY, CDR2 SVGAGI. The CDR3 extends over 14 amino acids. CDR3 in amino acids: CASSYPSRSGELFF. DNA for the CDR3: TGTGCCAGCAGTTACCCTAGCAGGTCCGGGGAGCTGTTTTTT.